This passage covers 5 T cell receptor beta chains from one sample sequenced in a study of T-cell reconstitution after alpha-beta-depleted transplantation in children. The authors prepared the TCRbeta library with unique molecular identifiers. TCRdb called the PCR reads again in MiXCR, with one record for every CDR3 protein. The sample lists 500,000 or so distinct CDR3 sequences, roughly 33% seen once, with around 2.4% in the top ten. The material was PBMCs from the stem cell graft donor, obtained from the stem cell graft. These receptors were collected from a human donor who donated a stem cell graft to a child with aplastic anemia.

This clonotype was seen only a few times. V gene TRBV5-5 combines with J gene TRBJ2-5, with a tentative D call TRBD2 (6 bases). The V and J ends lost 0 bases and 2 bases respectively, with 8 bases between them. Germline V gene data show CDR1 as SGHKS and CDR2 as YYEKEE (reference sequence). This CDR3 comprises 14 residues. The chain's CDR3 is CASSLGDLQETQYF. The CDR3 DNA reads TGTGCCAGCAGCTTGGGGGACTTACAAGAGACCCAGTACTTC.

This clonotype occurred once. V gene TRBV27 combines with J gene TRBJ1-6, with D possibly matching TRBD1 (6 bases). V dropped 6 bases and J dropped 5 bases, with 14 bases sitting between them. Germline lookup yields CDR1 MNHEY and CDR2 SMNVEV (reference sequence). This CDR3 region has 15 residues. The CDR3 bases are TGTGCCAGCAGGCCATTACAGGGCGATAATTCACCCCTCCACTTT. This encodes CASRPLQGDNSPLHF.

This clonotype was observed a handful of times. The chain joins TRBV6-2 or TRBV6-3 to TRBJ2-1, with 8 bases lining up with TRBD2. Germline CDR1 reads MNHEY; CDR2 reads SVGEGT. This CDR3 has 17 residues. V was pared by 0 bases and J by 11 bases, with 15 bases of the junction left unmatched. CDR3 coding DNA: TGTGCCAGCAGTTACTCGCTTCCGGGAGGGCCGGAGGGGAAGCAGTTCTTC. Amino acid sequence: CASSYSLPGGPEGKQFF.

The V call is TRBV20-1, the J call TRBJ2-3; 8 positions match TRBD1. This CDR3 has 14 amino acids. The V segment lost 5 bases and the J segment 5 bases; nucleotides outside the gene matches: 9. From germline, CDR1 is DFQATT and CDR2 SNEGSKA (reference sequence). CDR3 amino acids: CSAGGQGLIDTQYF. The CDR3 DNA sequence: TGCAGTGCTGGAGGACAGGGATTAATAGATACGCAGTATTTT.

This chain links TRBV29-1 with TRBJ2-4; D tentatively fits TRBD1 or TRBD2 (5 bases each). Germline CDR1 SQVTM, CDR2 ANQGSEA. The CDR3 is 12 residues long. The V and J ends lost 4 bases and 7 bases respectively, with 11 bases between them. The CDR3, as DNA: TGCAGCGTTGCTTCAGGGAGTAACATTCAGTACTTC. Amino acids: CSVASGSNIQYF.